This TCR beta chain was identified during a study of cytomegalovirus exposure and HLA in healthy donors. The overall study: The 95 to 150 validation repertoires were produced on the same platform as the roughly 670 repertoires of the first cohort. This was reported in a later analysis. Study-level findings and limits: Most observed TCR sequences were rare, whereas some public TCRs were detected in many donors.

Some clones are missing from TCRdb's copy, which holds only in-frame ones; the method was immunoSEQ multiplex PCR. The sample has about 110,000 clones, approximately 87% seen once. Note on this clone: Its matching antigen is unknown.

The receptor's source is a woman in her twenties or thirties in good health and CMV-seropositive. Sequencing was carried out using PBMCs.

The CDR3 DNA follows: TGCGCCAGCAGCTTGGCGAGCGGGGGGGCCTTTGGCTACGAGCAGTACTTC. This encodes CASSLASGGAFGYEQYF. The V and J genes are TRBV5-1 and TRBJ2-7; 10 positions agree with TRBD2. This CDR3 contains 17 residues. CDR1 and CDR2 from the germline V gene are SGHRS and YFSETQ. The ends lost 0 bases at V and 3 bases at J; junction bases unmatched: 9. Full variable domain (missing parts from reference TRBV5-1 and TRBJ2-7): KAGVTQTPRYLIKTRGQQVTLSCSPISGHRSVSWYQQTPGQGLQFLFEYFSETQRNKGNFPGRFSGRQFSNSRSEMNVSTLELGDSALYLCASSLASGGAFGYEQYFGPGTRLTVT.